The 2 T cell receptor beta chains presented below share a single source sample, sequenced in a study of cytomegalovirus exposure and HLA in healthy donors listed by TCRdb under 2017. The method was the immunoSEQ multiplex PCR assay. The multiplex PCR relied on a mix of 60 forward primers for TCR Vbeta segments and 13 reverse primers for TCR Jbeta segments. As stored in TCRdb, this immuneACCESS dataset retains in-frame rearrangements with V and J assigned. A fraction of the clones does not appear; measured against another copy, unresolved V genes explain less than half of the discrepancy, and the remainder lacks a known reason. In all, the sample holds 170,000 or so clones, and 75% to 90% of those were seen once. The ten largest clonotypes hold approximately 6.7% of the sample. Sample: PBMCs. These receptors were taken from a man aged 25-40 years in good health and CMV-seropositive.

This clone came up once. This chain's CDR3 is CASSSSGGAGEQYF. The CDR3 nucleotides read TGTGCCAGCAGCAGTAGCGGGGGGGCGGGAGAGCAGTACTTC. The chain carries TRBV5-4 and TRBJ2-5; 11 positions agree with TRBD2. This CDR3 comprises 14 residues. In germline, CDR1 is SGHNT, CDR2 YYREEE (reference sequence). V lost 4 bases to trimming and J lost 11 bases; unmatched junction nucleotides: 10.

The gene calls are TRBV19 and TRBJ2-1; 11 bases match TRBD2. Germline CDR1 LNHDA, CDR2 SQIVND (reference sequence). The ends lost 3 bases at V and 8 bases at J; junction bases unmatched: 24. The CDR3 contains 21 residues. This chain's CDR3 is CASSISSGRLITSQWLHEQFF. The CDR3 bases are TGTGCCAGTAGTATCTCTAGCGGGAGGTTGATTACCTCCCAGTGGCTCCATGAGCAGTTCTTC.